Presented here are 4 T cell receptor beta chains from one specimen sequenced in a study of cytomegalovirus exposure and HLA in healthy donors. In the PCR, 60 Vbeta and 13 Jbeta primers were used. Measured with immunoSEQ multiplex PCR; TCRdb has only the in-frame clones, and not every one. The sample table includes about 120,000 clones. The material sequenced was PBMCs. These receptors were collected from a man between 18 and 29 years old in good health and CMV-seronegative.

This chain links TRBV6-1 with TRBJ2-5; 9 bases align to TRBD2. The CDR3 has 14 residues. V lost 8 bases and J lost 3; bases outside the gene matches: 7. The germline gives CDR1 MNHNS, CDR2 SASEGT. Here the CDR3 DNA reads TGTGCCAGCGGCGGGAGGGCCGGTGAAGAGACCCAGTACTTC. Translation gives CASGGRAGEETQYF.

The rearrangement uses TRBV6-5 and TRBJ1-2; 10 nucleotides line up with TRBD1. The CDR3 runs to 13 residues. Germline CDR1 MNHEY, CDR2 SVGAGI. The ends lost 9 bases at V and 4 bases at J; junction bases unmatched: 5. This CDR3 is CASSGQGLYGYTF. DNA for the CDR3: TGTGCCAGTTCGGGACAGGGGCTCTATGGCTACACCTTC.

This chain connects TRBV5-1 to TRBJ2-1, with 10 bases lining up with TRBD2. V was pared by 2 bases and J by 9 bases, with 11 bases of the junction left unmatched. CDR1 is SGHRS and CDR2 is YFSETQ in the germline V gene. The CDR3 is 16 amino acids. The CDR3 loop is CASSFPSSGSVVEQFF. CDR3 sequence (DNA): TGCGCCAGCAGCTTCCCCTCTAGCGGGAGCGTGGTTGAGCAGTTCTTC.

The V and J genes are TRBV29-1 and TRBJ1-2, with 7 positions matching TRBD1. Trimming cost V 1 base and J 5 bases; bases outside gene matches: 1. This CDR3 is 12 amino acids long. Germline lookup yields CDR1 SQVTM and CDR2 ANQGSEA. CDR3 sequence reads: CSVEGRGYGYTF. For the CDR3, the DNA is TGCAGCGTTGAAGGCAGGGGGTATGGCTACACCTTC.